The entry below gives a single T cell receptor (beta chain) sequence along with its context. Its antigen remains unidentified. The record originates from a study of blood T cells in healthy people across ages. A second PCR of about 7 to 12 cycles used a sample-barcoded 5' primer and a J-beta primer mix. A template-switch adaptor with 12 random nucleotides tagged each cDNA molecule. TCRdb reprocessed the 5' RACE reads via MiXCR and lists one record per CDR3 protein. This sample carries 750,000 or so distinct CDR3 sequences, 20% to 25% of them seen once, and the ten largest clones take 9% to 9.5%. Donors were healthy Caucasian individuals from Russia aged roughly 6 to 90. Study results and limitations: Per million T cells, TCR beta diversity dropped about linearly as age rose. Long-lived donors had more naive CD4+ cells and higher diversity than aged donors.

V gave up 2 bases and J gave up 1 base; unmatched junction bases: 6. This CDR3 is 16 amino acids long. CDR1 and CDR2 from the germline V gene are SGHTA and FQGNSA. These records were also assigned to another study, of T cells of mothers and their children.

This clonotype was obtained from a boy aged 5-17 years in good health. Specimen: blood. The rearrangement links TRBV7-2 to TRBJ2-7, with 9 bases that match TRBD2. The DNA for the CDR3 is TGTGCCAGCAGCTTAAGGGCTAGCGGGGCTTCCTACGAGCAGTACTTC. This codes for CASSLRASGASYEQYF.